A selection of T cell receptor beta chains follows, all from one sample in a study of cytomegalovirus exposure and HLA in healthy donors. Only in-frame clones appear in the TCRdb table, and some are missing; sequencing was by immunoSEQ multiplex PCR. Here the sample spans under 300,000 clones, 75% to 85% being singletons. Sequencing used PBMCs. The source of these receptors is a woman between 55 and 75 years old in good health and CMV-seropositive. The CDR3 runs from the conserved cysteine through the conserved F or W. D genes are given only for firm matches. Clone size is given for some rows only: seen once, a few or many times, or a class if the clone is expanded.

clone_size j_call v_call d_call cdr3_aa cdr3_nt
. TRBJ1-3 TRBV7-9 . CASSLQTGSGNTIYF TGTGCCAGCAGCTTACAGACGGGCTCTGGAAACACCATATATTTT
. TRBJ2-7 TRBV19 TRBD1 CASSMGRGLYEQYF TGTGCCAGTAGTATGGGCAGGGGGTTGTACGAGCAGTACTTC
. TRBJ1-2 TRBV15 TRBD1 CATSGQGSGYTF TGTGCCACCAGCGGACAGGGAAGCGGCTACACCTTC
. TRBJ2-1 TRBV5-1 . CASSSPSDEQFF TGCGCCAGCAGCTCCCCTAGCGATGAGCAGTTCTTC
few TRBJ1-3 TRBV10-3 TRBD1 CAISVQGAGNTIYF TGTGCCATCAGTGTTCAGGGGGCTGGAAACACCATATATTTT
. TRBJ2-7 TRBV6-1 TRBD1 CQYVAGGLGEQYF TGTCAGTACGTGGCAGGGGGCTTGGGCGAGCAGTACTTC
. TRBJ1-4 TRBV6-6 . CASSYRGEGEKLFF TGTGCCAGCAGTTACCGGGGGGAGGGTGAAAAACTGTTTTTT
. TRBJ2-2 TRBV5-1 TRBD1 CASSRGQGGELFF TGCGCCAGCAGCCGAGGACAGGGCGGGGAGCTGTTTTTT
. TRBJ1-4 TRBV10-3 . CAIRRATNEKLFF TGTGCCATCAGGCGGGCAACTAATGAAAAACTGTTTTTT
. TRBJ1-4 TRBV2 TRBD1 CASSLTRGTGGEKLFF TGTGCCAGCAGTCTAACCCGCGGGACAGGGGGTGAAAAACTGTTTTTT
. TRBJ2-7 TRBV11-3 TRBD2 CASLAPRPGLAYPYEQYF TGTGCCAGCCTAGCCCCCCGACCGGGACTAGCGTACCCCTACGAGCAGTACTTC
. TRBJ2-7 TRBV7-9 TRBD1 CASSQQGAGEQYF TGTGCCAGCAGCCAACAGGGGGCTGGCGAGCAGTACTTC
. TRBJ1-2 TRBV28 TRBD1 CASSRDYRTGVRGYTF TGTGCCAGCAGTCGGGATTACCGGACAGGGGTGAGAGGCTACACCTTC
. TRBJ1-1 TRBV7-9 TRBD1 CASSFTKTGVTNTEAFF TGTGCCAGCAGCTTCACAAAAACAGGGGTCACGAACACTGAAGCTTTCTTT
. TRBJ2-5 TRBV7-9 . CASSLMTGWETQYF TGTGCCAGCAGCTTAATGACGGGGTGGGAGACCCAGTACTTC
. TRBJ2-7 TRBV4-1 . CALRGALYEQYF TGCGCCCTCCGGGGGGCCCTTTACGAGCAGTACTTC
few TRBJ2-3 TRBV15 TRBD2 CATSTLRTSGRMEDTQYF TGTGCCACCAGCACCCTAAGGACTAGCGGGAGAATGGAAGATACGCAGTATTTT
. TRBJ2-6 TRBV28 TRBD1 CASTTQGVSGANVLTF TGTGCCAGCACTACACAGGGGGTCTCTGGGGCCAACGTCCTGACTTTC
. TRBJ2-2 TRBV2 TRBD2 CASSGTSRTGELFF TGTGCCAGTTCCGGGACTAGTCGGACCGGGGAGCTGTTTTTT
. TRBJ1-2 TRBV28 . CASGQGNYGYTF TGTGCCAGTGGTCAGGGCAACTATGGCTACACCTTC
. TRBJ2-1 TRBV5-5 TRBD1 CASSWDGDRPLF TGTGCCAGCAGCTGGGACGGGGACAGGCCACTCTTC
. TRBJ2-1 TRBV14 TRBD2 CASSQGSGRGTHGYNEQFF TGTGCCAGCAGCCAAGGAAGCGGGAGAGGAACACATGGGTACAATGAGCAGTTCTTC
. TRBJ2-7 TRBV5-1 . CASQADPISYEQYF TGCGCCTCCCAAGCGGACCCCATTTCCTACGAGCAGTACTTC
. TRBJ1-2 TRBV5-1 . CASSPGDGYTF TGCGCCAGCAGCCCCGGGGATGGCTACACCTTC
. TRBJ1-2 TRBV7-9 TRBD1 CASSLDQGDYGYTF TGTGCCAGCAGCTTAGACCAGGGGGACTATGGCTACACCTTC
. TRBJ2-4 TRBV5-1 . CASSLWGRRTENIQYF TGCGCCAGCAGCTTGTGGGGTCGTAGGACAGAAAACATTCAGTACTTC
. TRBJ1-2 TRBV4-2 TRBD1 CASSHVGTGGNGYTF TGTGCCAGCAGCCACGTCGGGACAGGGGGCAATGGCTACACCTTC
. TRBJ1-2 TRBV19 . CASLSLVLEDGYTF TGTGCCAGTCTGTCTCTGGTGCTCGAGGATGGCTACACCTTC
. TRBJ2-2 TRBV4-1 . CASSSSRNPERTGELFF TGCGCCAGCAGCTCCTCGAGGAACCCGGAACGCACCGGGGAGCTGTTTTTT
. TRBJ2-7 TRBV27 . CASRALPGYEQYF TGTGCCAGCAGAGCCCTTCCGGGCTACGAGCAGTACTTC
. TRBJ2-7 TRBV10-2 . CASSDRVGGGGLSYEQYF TGCGCCAGCAGCGATAGGGTCGGGGGCGGGGGACTCTCCTACGAGCAGTACTTC
few TRBJ2-1 TRBV1 . CTSSQGLAASYNEQFF TGCACCAGCAGCCAGGGACTAGCGGCCTCCTACAATGAGCAGTTCTTC
. TRBJ1-5 TRBV6-1 TRBD1 CASRTTGDQPQHF TGTGCCAGCAGGACAACAGGGGATCAGCCCCAGCATTTT
. TRBJ2-1 TRBV7-9 TRBD2 CASSLGGLATNEQFF TGTGCCAGCAGCTTAGGGGGACTAGCGACCAATGAGCAGTTCTTC
. TRBJ2-7 TRBV15 TRBD2 CATSRDRLAGTYEQYF TGTGCCACCAGCAGAGATCGACTAGCGGGTACCTACGAGCAGTACTTC